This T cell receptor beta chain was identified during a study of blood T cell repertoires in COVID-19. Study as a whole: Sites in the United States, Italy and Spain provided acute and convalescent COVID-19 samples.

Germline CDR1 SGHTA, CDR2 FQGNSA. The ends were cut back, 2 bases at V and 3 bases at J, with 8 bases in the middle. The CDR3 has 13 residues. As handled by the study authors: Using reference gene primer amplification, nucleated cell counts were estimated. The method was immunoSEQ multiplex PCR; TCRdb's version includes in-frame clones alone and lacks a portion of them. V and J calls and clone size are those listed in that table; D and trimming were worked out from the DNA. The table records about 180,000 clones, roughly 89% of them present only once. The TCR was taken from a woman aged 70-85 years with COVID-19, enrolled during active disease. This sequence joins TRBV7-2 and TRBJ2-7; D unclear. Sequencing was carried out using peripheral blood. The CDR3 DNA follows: TGTGCCAGCAGCTTATCTAGTAACTACGAGCAGTACTTC. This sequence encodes CASSLSSNYEQYF. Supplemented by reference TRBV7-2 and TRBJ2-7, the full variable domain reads GAGVSQSPSNKVTEKGKDVELRCDPISGHTALYWYRQSLGQGLEFLIYFQGNSAPDKSGLPSDRFSAERTGGSVSTLTIQRTQQEDSAVYLCASSLSSNYEQYFGPGTRLTVT.